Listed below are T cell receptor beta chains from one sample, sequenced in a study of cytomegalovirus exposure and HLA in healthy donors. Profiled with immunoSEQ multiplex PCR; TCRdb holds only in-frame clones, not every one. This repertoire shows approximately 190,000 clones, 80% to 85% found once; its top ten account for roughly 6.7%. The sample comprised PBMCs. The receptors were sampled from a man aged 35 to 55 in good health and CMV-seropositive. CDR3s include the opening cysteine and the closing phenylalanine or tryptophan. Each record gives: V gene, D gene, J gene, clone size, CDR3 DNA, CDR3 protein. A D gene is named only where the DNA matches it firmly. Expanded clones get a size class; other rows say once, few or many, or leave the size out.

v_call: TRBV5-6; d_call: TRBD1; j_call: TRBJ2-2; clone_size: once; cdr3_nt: TGTGCCAGCAGCTCAGAGGGACAGGGGGCCCCCCAGGCCGGGGAGCTGTTTTTT; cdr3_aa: CASSSEGQGAPQAGELFF
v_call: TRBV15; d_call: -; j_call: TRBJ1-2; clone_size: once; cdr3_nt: TGTGCCACCAGCAGAGTGGCAGATGGCTCTGGCTACACCTTC; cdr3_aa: CATSRVADGSGYTF
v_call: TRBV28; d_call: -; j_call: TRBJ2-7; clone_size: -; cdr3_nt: TGTGCCAGCAGGCGTGACAGGCCCTACGAGCAGTACTTC; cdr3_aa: CASRRDRPYEQYF
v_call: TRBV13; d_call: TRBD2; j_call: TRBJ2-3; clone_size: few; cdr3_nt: TGTGCCAGCTCCCTCGAGGGGAGCGGGGCCTCCGACACAGATACGCAGTATTTT; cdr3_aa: CASSLEGSGASDTDTQYF
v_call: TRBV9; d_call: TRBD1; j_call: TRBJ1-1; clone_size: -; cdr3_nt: TGTGCCAGCAGCCCACAGGGGGCGGGGGACACTGAAGCTTTCTTT; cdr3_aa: CASSPQGAGDTEAFF
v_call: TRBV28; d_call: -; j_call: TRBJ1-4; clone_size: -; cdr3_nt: TGTGCCAGCAGTTTGGGAGGGACTAATGAAAAACTGTTTTTT; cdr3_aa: CASSLGGTNEKLFF
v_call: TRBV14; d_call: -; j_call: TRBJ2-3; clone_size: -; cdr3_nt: TGTGCCAGCAGCCAAGTGCGTCTTGGCACAGATACGCAGTATTTT; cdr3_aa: CASSQVRLGTDTQYF
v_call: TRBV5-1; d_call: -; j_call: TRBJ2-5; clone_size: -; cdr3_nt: TGCGCCAGCAGCTTGGGACCCGACAGGTTACAAGAGACCCAGTACTTC; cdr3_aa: CASSLGPDRLQETQYF
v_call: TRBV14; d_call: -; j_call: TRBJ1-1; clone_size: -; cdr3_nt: TGTGCCAGCAGCCACCCCACGGGTAACACTGAAGCTTTCTTT; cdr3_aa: CASSHPTGNTEAFF
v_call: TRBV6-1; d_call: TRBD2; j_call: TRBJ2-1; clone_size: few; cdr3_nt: TGTGCCAGCAGTGAATTCGCGGGGGGGCCGGTTGAGCAGTTCTTC; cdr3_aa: CASSEFAGGPVEQFF
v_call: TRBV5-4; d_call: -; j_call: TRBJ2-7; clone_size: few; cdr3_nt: TGTGCCAGCAGCTTAGGAGGGTACGAGCAGTACTTC; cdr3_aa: CASSLGGYEQYF
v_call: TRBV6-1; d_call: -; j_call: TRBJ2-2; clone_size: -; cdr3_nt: TGTGCCAGCAGGAGCTATGCGAACACCGGGGAGCTGTTTTTT; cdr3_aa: CASRSYANTGELFF
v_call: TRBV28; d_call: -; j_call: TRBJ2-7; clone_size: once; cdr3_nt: TGTGCCAGCACCCCGAGGGGGGGGCCGGTCTCCTACGAGCAGTACTTC; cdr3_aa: CASTPRGGPVSYEQYF
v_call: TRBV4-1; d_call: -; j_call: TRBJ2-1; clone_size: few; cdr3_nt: TGCGCCAGCAGCCAAGTGACTAGTGAGCAGTTCTTC; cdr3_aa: CASSQVTSEQFF
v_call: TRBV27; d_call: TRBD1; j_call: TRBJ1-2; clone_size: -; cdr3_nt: TGTGCCAGCCAAACCGGGACAGGGGGCGGCTACACCTTC; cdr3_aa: CASQTGTGGGYTF
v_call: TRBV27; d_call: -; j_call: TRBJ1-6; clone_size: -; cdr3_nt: TGTGCCAGCAGGCAGACTTATAATTCACCCCTCCACTTT; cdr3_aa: CASRQTYNSPLHF
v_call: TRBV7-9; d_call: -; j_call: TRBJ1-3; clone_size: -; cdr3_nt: TGTGCCAGCAGCTTAGCGAACAGATTCTCTGGAAACACCATATATTTT; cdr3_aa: CASSLANRFSGNTIYF
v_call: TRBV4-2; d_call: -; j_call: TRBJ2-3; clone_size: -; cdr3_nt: TGTGCCAGCAGCCATCCCCTCCAAACAGTTCCCCCCCCGCACAGAGATACGCAGTATTTT; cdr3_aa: CASSHPLQTVPPPHRDTQYF
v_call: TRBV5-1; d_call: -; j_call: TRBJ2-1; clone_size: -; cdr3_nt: TGCGCCAGCAGCGTGGACTGGTACAATGAGCAGTTCTTC; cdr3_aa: CASSVDWYNEQFF
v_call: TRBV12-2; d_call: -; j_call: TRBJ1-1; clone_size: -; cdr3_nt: TGTGCAAGTCGCTTTGCCGGTATGGACACTGAGTCGAACACTGAAGCTTTCTTT; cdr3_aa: CASRFAGMDTESNTEAFF
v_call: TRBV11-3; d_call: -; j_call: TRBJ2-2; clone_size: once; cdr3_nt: TGTGCCAGCAGCCCCCGCACCGGGGAGCTGTTTTTT; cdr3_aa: CASSPRTGELFF
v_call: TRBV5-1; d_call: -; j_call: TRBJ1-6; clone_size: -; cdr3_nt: TGCGCCAGCAGCTTGGGAGAGGTGCAGCCCCTCCACTTT; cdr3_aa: CASSLGEVQPLHF
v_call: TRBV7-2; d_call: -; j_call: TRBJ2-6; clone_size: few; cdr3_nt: TGTGCCAGCAGCTTAGGAAGACAGGCGGCTGGGGCCAACGTCCTGACTTTC; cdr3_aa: CASSLGRQAAGANVLTF
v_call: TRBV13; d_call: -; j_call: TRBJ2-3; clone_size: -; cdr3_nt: TGTGCCAGCAGCCGTAGTTCCGGCACAGATACGCAGTATTTT; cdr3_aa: CASSRSSGTDTQYF
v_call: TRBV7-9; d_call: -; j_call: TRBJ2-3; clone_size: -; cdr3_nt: TGTTCCAGCAGCTTGAGTCCAGATACGCAGTATTTT; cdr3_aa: CSSSLSPDTQYF
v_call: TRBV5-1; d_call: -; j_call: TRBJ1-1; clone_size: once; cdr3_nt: TGCGCCAGCAGCTGGGAGGGTAACACTGAAGCTTTCTTT; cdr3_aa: CASSWEGNTEAFF
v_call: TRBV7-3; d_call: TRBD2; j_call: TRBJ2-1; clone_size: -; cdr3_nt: TGTGCCAGCAGCTTAACATCCCTAGCGGGGGGGCGGGGGTCGGATGAGCAGTTCTTC; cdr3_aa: CASSLTSLAGGRGSDEQFF
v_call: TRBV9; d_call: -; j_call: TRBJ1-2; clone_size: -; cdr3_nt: TGTGCCAGCAGCGCGAAACAGGACCTTCCCTATGGCTACACCTTC; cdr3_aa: CASSAKQDLPYGYTF
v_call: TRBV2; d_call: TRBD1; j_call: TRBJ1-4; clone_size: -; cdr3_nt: TGTGCCAGCAGCCCTGACAGGGGTAATGAAAAACTGTTTTTT; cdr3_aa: CASSPDRGNEKLFF
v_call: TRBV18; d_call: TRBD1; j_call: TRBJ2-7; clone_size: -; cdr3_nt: TGTGCCAGCTCACCATTGCCCGGGACAGGGGGCGATTCCGAGCAGTACTTC; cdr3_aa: CASSPLPGTGGDSEQYF
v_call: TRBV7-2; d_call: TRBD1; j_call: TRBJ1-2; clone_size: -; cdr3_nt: TGTGCCAGCAGCTTAAGGGGACAGACTAACTATGGCTACACCTTC; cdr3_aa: CASSLRGQTNYGYTF
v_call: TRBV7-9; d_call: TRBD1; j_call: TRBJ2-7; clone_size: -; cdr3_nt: TGTGCCAGCAGCTCCCCGACCGGGACAGACTACGAGCAGTACTTC; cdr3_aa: CASSSPTGTDYEQYF
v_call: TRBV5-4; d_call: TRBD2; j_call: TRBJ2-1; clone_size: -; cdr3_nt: TGTGCCAGCAGCTCCCCGACTAGCGGGGTCTACAATGAGCAGTTCTTC; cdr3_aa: CASSSPTSGVYNEQFF
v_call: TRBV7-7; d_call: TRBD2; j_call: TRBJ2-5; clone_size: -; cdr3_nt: TGTGCTAGCAGCTTACTAGCGGGGGGGACAGAGACCCAGTACTTC; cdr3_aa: CASSLLAGGTETQYF
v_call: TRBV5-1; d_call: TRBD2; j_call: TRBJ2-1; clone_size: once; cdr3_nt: TGCGCCAGCAGCTCTCTGGGATTGGGACTAGCGGGGGGCTGGGGTGAGCAGTTCTTC; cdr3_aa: CASSSLGLGLAGGWGEQFF
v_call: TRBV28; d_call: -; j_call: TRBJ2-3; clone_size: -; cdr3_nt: TGTGCCAGCAGTTTATCTAGCAGCACAGATACGCAGTATTTT; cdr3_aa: CASSLSSSTDTQYF